This section outlines one TCR beta chain sequence together with its context. Processed graft tissue released its intraepithelial and lamina propria lymphocytes. This sample is drawn from a study of graft-versus-host responses after intestinal transplantation. Germline CDR1 SNHLY, CDR2 FYNNEI. Trimming took off 6 bases at V and 0 bases at J, with 1 base between the two ends. The CDR3 runs 11 residues. TCRdb's copy holds only in-frame clones and misses some; the assay was immunoSEQ multiplex PCR. The sample consists of 15,000 to 20,000 clones, 83% of them appearing once. Sample: ileum tissue, taken less than 600 days after intestinal transplantation. This receptor was obtained from a human patient who received an intestinal transplant, so some T cells may come from the graft donor. The chain joins TRBV2 to TRBJ2-3; no reliable D call. The CDR3 is CASRSTDTQYF. The CDR3 DNA follows: TGTGCCAGCAGGAGCACAGATACGCAGTATTTT. The whole variable domain, filled in from reference TRBV2 and TRBJ2-3, reads EPEVTQTPSHQVTQMGQEVILRCVPISNHLYFYWYRQILGQKVEFLVSFYNNEISEKSEIFDDQFSVERPDGSNFTLKIRSTKLEDSAMYFCASRSTDTQYFGPGTRLTVL.